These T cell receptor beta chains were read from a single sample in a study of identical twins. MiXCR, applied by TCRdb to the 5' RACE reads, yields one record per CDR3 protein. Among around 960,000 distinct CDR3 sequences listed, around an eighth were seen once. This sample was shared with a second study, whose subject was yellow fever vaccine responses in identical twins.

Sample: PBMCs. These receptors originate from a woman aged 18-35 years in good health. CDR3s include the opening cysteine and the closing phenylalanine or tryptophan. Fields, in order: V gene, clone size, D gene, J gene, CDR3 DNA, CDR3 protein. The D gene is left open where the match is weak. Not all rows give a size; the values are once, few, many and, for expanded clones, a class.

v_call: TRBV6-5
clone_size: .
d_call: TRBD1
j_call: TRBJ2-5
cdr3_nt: TGTGCCAGCAGTTCCGAGGACAGGGAAGAGACCCAGTACTTC
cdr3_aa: CASSSEDREETQYF

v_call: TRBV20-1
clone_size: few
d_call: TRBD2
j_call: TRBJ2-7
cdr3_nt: TGCAGTGCTAGAGATTCCCCGGGAGGCTACGAGCAGTACTTC
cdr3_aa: CSARDSPGGYEQYF

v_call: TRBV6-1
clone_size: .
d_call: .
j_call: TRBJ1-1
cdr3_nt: TGTGCCAGCAGTGACCGGGGGGCCGGGAACACTGAAGCTTTCTTT
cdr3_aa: CASSDRGAGNTEAFF

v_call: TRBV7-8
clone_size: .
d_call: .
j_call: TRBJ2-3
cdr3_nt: TGTGCCAGCAGCTTAGATGTGGGGGGGCCCCAAAGCACAGATACGCAGTATTTT
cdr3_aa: CASSLDVGGPQSTDTQYF

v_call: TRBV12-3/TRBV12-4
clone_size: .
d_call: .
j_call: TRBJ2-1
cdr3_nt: TGTGCCAGCAGTTTAGCGGGTTTCTGGTCAGGAGGCGGGGATGAGCAGTTCTTC
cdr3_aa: CASSLAGFWSGGGDEQFF

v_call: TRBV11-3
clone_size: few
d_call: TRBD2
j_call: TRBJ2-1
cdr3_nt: TGTGCCAGCAGCTTAGAGGTTAGCGGGAGCTCCTACAATGAGCAGTTCTTC
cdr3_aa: CASSLEVSGSSYNEQFF

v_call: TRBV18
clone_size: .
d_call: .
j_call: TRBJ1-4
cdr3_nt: TGTGCCAGCTCACCAGTTTCAGGGAATAATGAAAAACTGTTTTTT
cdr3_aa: CASSPVSGNNEKLFF

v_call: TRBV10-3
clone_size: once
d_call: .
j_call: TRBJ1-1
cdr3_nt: TGTGCCATCAGGCAGGGAGAGAACACTGAAGCTTTCTTT
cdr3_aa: CAIRQGENTEAFF

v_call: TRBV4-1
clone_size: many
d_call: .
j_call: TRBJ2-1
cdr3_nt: TGCGCCAGCAGCCGCCTACCCGGGGTGCAATCCCCTACCAATGAGCAGTTCTTC
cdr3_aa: CASSRLPGVQSPTNEQFF

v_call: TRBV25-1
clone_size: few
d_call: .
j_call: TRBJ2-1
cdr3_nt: TGTGCCAGCAGGCCAAAGGCCCTCCTCGCCAATGAGCAGTTCTTC
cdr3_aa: CASRPKALLANEQFF

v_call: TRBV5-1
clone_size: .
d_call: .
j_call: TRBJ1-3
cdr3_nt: TGCGCCAGCAGCTTGGAATCTGGAAACACCATATATTTT
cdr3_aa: CASSLESGNTIYF

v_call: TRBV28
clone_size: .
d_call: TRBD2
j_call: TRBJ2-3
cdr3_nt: TGTGCCAGCAGTTTACCGACTAGCGGGAGTGTTGGTACGCAGTATTTT
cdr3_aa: CASSLPTSGSVGTQYF

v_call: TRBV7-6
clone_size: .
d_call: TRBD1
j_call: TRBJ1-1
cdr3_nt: TGTGCCAGCAGCGCCGGGACAGTGAACATGAACACTGAAGCTTTCTTT
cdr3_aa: CASSAGTVNMNTEAFF